This T cell receptor beta chain was recorded in a study of blood T cell repertoires in COVID-19. Generated by immunoSEQ multiplex PCR, the TCRdb table keeps only in-frame clones and is missing some. The data show about 80,000 clones, around 80% seen once. V lost 11 bases and J 2 bases, leaving 10 bases between the germline ends. The CDR3 is 13 amino acids. CDR1 is LNHDA and CDR2 is SQIVND in the germline V gene (reference sequence). The rearrangement uses TRBV19 and TRBJ1-6; a possible D gene is TRBD1 (6 bases). This receptor was taken from a human donor in a cohort sampled during active COVID-19. Material: peripheral blood. CDR3 protein: CAVAGAYNSPLHF. CDR3 bases: TGTGCCGTTGCAGGGGCCTATAATTCACCCCTCCACTTT.